Shown below are 20 T cell receptor beta chains from a single sample sequenced in a study of cytomegalovirus exposure and HLA in healthy donors. Primers included in the PCR were 60 Vbeta and 13 Jbeta primers. TCRdb keeps only in-frame clones here, not all; method: immunoSEQ multiplex PCR. The sample records under 200,000 clones, 86% being singletons. Input material: PBMCs. All receptors derive from a woman younger than 35 in good health and CMV-seronegative.

The CDR3 loop reads CASSSYSGTEAFF. DNA of the CDR3: TGTGCCAGTAGTAGTTACAGCGGCACTGAAGCTTTCTTT. V is TRBV19 and J is TRBJ1-1; D is uncertain. V lost 4 bases and J lost 4, with 10 bases in between. Germline V gene sequence: CDR1 LNHDA, CDR2 SQIVND (reference sequence). The CDR3 totals 13 residues.

This clone has just a few counts. V usage is TRBV27 and J usage is TRBJ1-4; 7 bases match TRBD1. Germline V gene sequence: CDR1 MNHEY, CDR2 SMNVEV (reference sequence). The CDR3 runs to 15 residues. V shed 10 bases and J 4 bases; nucleotides not matched to a gene: 12. The CDR3 here is CAIPTGDWGNEKLFF. The CDR3 DNA reads TGTGCCATCCCCACAGGGGATTGGGGTAATGAAAAACTGTTTTTT. Full variable domain (rest looked up from reference TRBV27 and TRBJ1-4): EAQVTQNPRYLITVTGKKLTVTCSQNMNHEYMSWYRQDPGLGLRQIYYSMNVEVTDKGDVPEGYKVSRKEKRNFPLILESPSPNQTSLYFCAIPTGDWGNEKLFFGSGTQLSVL.

The genes are TRBV9 and TRBJ2-1; 16 bases agree with TRBD2. This CDR3 has 18 residues. Per germline, CDR1 SGDLS and CDR2 YYNGEE. With 2 bases clipped from V and 6 bases from J, the junction kept 8 bases outside the gene matches. The CDR3 is CASSVTGTSGGGGNEQFF. CDR3 nucleotides: TGTGCCAGCAGCGTGACCGGGACTAGCGGGGGGGGAGGCAATGAGCAGTTCTTC.

The V gene is TRBV7-6, the J gene TRBJ2-1; 8 bases match TRBD2. Trimming at V came to 1 base and at J to 4 bases, leaving 6 bases not matched to a gene. This CDR3 is built from 16 residues. Germline lookup yields CDR1 SGHVS and CDR2 FNYEAQ. The CDR3: CASSLELSGVYNEQFF. CDR3 sequence (DNA): TGTGCCAGCAGCTTAGAGCTTAGCGGGGTATACAATGAGCAGTTCTTC.

This chain links TRBV29-1 with TRBJ1-2; 11 positions agree with TRBD1. The CDR3 sequence is 16 residues long. V lost 8 bases, J lost 3 bases, and 14 bases stayed unmatched. Per germline, CDR1 SQVTM and CDR2 ANQGSEA. CDR3 coding DNA: TGCAGCTCCTCCGGGACAGGGGGAGTGGGGGACTATGGCTACACCTTC. Its protein is CSSSGTGGVGDYGYTF.

The J gene is TRBJ2-2, the V gene TRBV7-9; 8 bases match TRBD1. Germline CDR1 is SEHNR and CDR2 is FQNEAQ (reference sequence). The CDR3 spans 16 residues. The trim removed 7 bases at V and 1 base at J, leaving 8 bases unmatched. CDR3 DNA: TGTGCCAGCACCTCACCAGGGACAGGGAACACCGGGGAGCTGTTTTTT. It translates to CASTSPGTGNTGELFF. The full variable domain, completed using reference TRBV7-9 and TRBJ2-2, is DTGVSQNPRHKITKRGQNVTFRCDPISEHNRLYWYRQTLGQGPEFLTYFQNEAQLEKSRLLSDRFSAERPKGSFSTLEIQRTEQGDSAMYLCASTSPGTGNTGELFFGEGSRLTVL.

The rearrangement links TRBV27 to TRBJ2-2, with D possibly matching TRBD2 (6 bases). CDR3 size: 17 residues. Between the trimmed V and J ends, which lost 5 bases and 0 bases, there was a span of 16 bases. CDR1 and CDR2 (germline): MNHEY, SMNVEV (reference sequence). Here the CDR3 DNA reads TGTGCCAGCAGTGGACTCGGACTACCCTCGAACACCGGGGAGCTGTTTTTT. This codes for CASSGLGLPSNTGELFF.

This clone was seen a single time. The rearrangement links TRBV6-5 to TRBJ1-1; no reliable D call. This CDR3 comprises 13 residues. CDR1 is MNHEY, CDR2 SVGAGI, per germline. V lost 4 bases, J lost 3 bases, and 9 bases lay in between. The CDR3 loop is CASSSFRDTEAFF. CDR3 sequence (DNA): TGTGCCAGCAGTTCCTTCCGGGACACTGAAGCTTTCTTT.

The V gene is TRBV2, the J gene TRBJ1-3, with TRBD1 matching 7 bases. Germline V lookup: CDR1 SNHLY, CDR2 FYNNEI. The CDR3 is made up of 17 amino acids. The junction had 16 bases not matched to a gene; V was cut back by 7 bases and J by 4 bases. In DNA, the CDR3 is TGTGCCAGCACGAGACAGGGTTCTTTCTCCTCCGGAAACACCATATATTTT. Amino acid sequence: CASTRQGSFSSGNTIYF.

This sequence joins TRBV7-2 and TRBJ2-3, with D unclear. V dropped 2 bases and J dropped 1 base, with 4 bases sitting between them. The CDR3 contains 13 residues. CDR1 and CDR2 (germline): SGHTA, FQGNSA. The DNA of the CDR3 is TGTGCCAGCAGCTTAATCGGCACAGATACGCAGTATTTT. As protein: CASSLIGTDTQYF.

The rearrangement links TRBV7-2 to TRBJ2-3; 7 bases agree with TRBD2. V shed 5 bases and J 2 bases; nucleotides not matched to a gene: 7. Germline V gene data show CDR1 as SGHTA and CDR2 as FQGNSA. This CDR3 has 15 amino acids. The CDR3 coding sequence is TGTGCCAGCAGCCCCATAGCGGGTAACACAGATACGCAGTATTTT. The encoded protein is CASSPIAGNTDTQYF.

The rearrangement uses TRBV5-1 and TRBJ2-2; D gene ambiguous. The germline CDR1 and CDR2 sequences are SGHRS and YFSETQ. V lost 1 base and J lost 8, with 18 bases in between. This CDR3 has 16 amino acids. The CDR3 loop is CASSLFVIDNTGELFF. The CDR3 coding sequence is TGCGCCAGCAGCTTGTTCGTAATTGATAATACTGGGGAGCTGTTTTTT.

The sample holds one count of this clone. The chain links TRBV27 to TRBJ2-2; weak D call: TRBD1 (5 bases). The V and J ends lost 6 bases and 9 bases respectively, with 14 bases between them. The CDR3 spans 13 residues. In germline, CDR1 is MNHEY, CDR2 SMNVEV (reference sequence). The CDR3 reads CASRLAGYWELFF. DNA for the CDR3: TGTGCCAGCAGACTCGCAGGGTATTGGGAGCTGTTTTTT.

The chain is built from TRBV25-1 and TRBJ2-2; D gene uncertain. CDR3 length equals 14 residues. CDR1 and CDR2 from the germline V gene are MGHDK and SYGVNS. The germline V and J ends were trimmed by 10 bases and 6 bases, with 18 bases remaining between them. This chain's CDR3 is CATRRLERSGELFF. The CDR3, as DNA: TGTGCCACCCGCAGACTCGAACGATCCGGGGAGCTGTTTTTT.

This chain joins TRBV28 and TRBJ1-1; D unresolved. The CDR3 has 14 amino acids. V lost 3 bases and J 0 bases, leaving 8 bases between the germline ends. Germline V gene lookup returns CDR1 MDHEN and CDR2 SYDVKM. The DNA for the CDR3 is TGTGCCAGCAGTTTTCGAGGTATGAACACTGAAGCTTTCTTT. The encoded protein is CASSFRGMNTEAFF.

J is TRBJ2-5 and V is TRBV5-1, with a weak D call TRBD1 (6 bases). V lost 7 bases to trimming and J lost 1 base, with 17 bases between them. The CDR3 is 15 residues long. Germline CDR1 is SGHRS and CDR2 is YFSETQ. The CDR3 sequence: CASAIATGPQETQYF. The CDR3 region has the DNA TGCGCCAGCGCGATCGCGACAGGCCCCCAAGAGACCCAGTACTTC.

The rearrangement joins TRBV6-5 to TRBJ1-1; weak D call: TRBD1 (6 bases). The germline V and J ends were trimmed by 2 bases and 0 bases, with 10 bases remaining between them. The CDR3 is made up of 15 amino acids. Germline-derived CDR1 and CDR2 are MNHEY and SVGAGI. CDR3 sequence reads: CASSYTGIMNTEAFF. Written as DNA, the CDR3 is TGTGCCAGCAGTTACACAGGGATCATGAACACTGAAGCTTTCTTT.

The chain has TRBV25-1 and TRBJ1-1; D unresolved. Trimming cost V 3 bases and J 6 bases, with 5 bases left between them. The V gene's germline CDR1 is MGHDK and CDR2 SYGVNS. This CDR3 has 11 amino acids. The CDR3 DNA sequence: TGTGCCAGCAGTGACACGGCTGAAGCTTTCTTT. Its translation: CASSDTAEAFF. The full variable domain, completed using reference TRBV25-1 and TRBJ1-1, is EADIYQTPRYLVIGTGKKITLECSQTMGHDKMYWYQQDPGMELHLIHYSYGVNSTEKGDLSSESTVSRIRTEHFPLTLESARPSHTSQYLCASSDTAEAFFGQGTRLTVV.

The chain recombines TRBV19 with TRBJ1-1; TRBD1 might be the D (6 bases). This CDR3 has 14 residues. The V and J ends lost 5 bases and 2 bases respectively, with 12 bases between them. Germline CDR1 LNHDA, CDR2 SQIVND (reference sequence). The CDR3 coding sequence is TGTGCCAGTAGTCCCAGACAGGAAAACACTGAAGCTTTCTTT. It encodes CASSPRQENTEAFF.

This clone was recorded once. This rearrangement joins TRBV7-9 to TRBJ1-1; D remains ambiguous. This CDR3 has 16 residues. Looked up from germline, CDR1 is SEHNR and CDR2 is FQNEAQ (reference sequence). Trimming took off 2 bases at V and 3 bases at J, with 16 bases between the two ends. The CDR3 DNA is TGTGCCAGCAGCTTAACTAGTTTTGAGAGGGACACTGAAGCTTTCTTT. The encoded protein is CASSLTSFERDTEAFF.